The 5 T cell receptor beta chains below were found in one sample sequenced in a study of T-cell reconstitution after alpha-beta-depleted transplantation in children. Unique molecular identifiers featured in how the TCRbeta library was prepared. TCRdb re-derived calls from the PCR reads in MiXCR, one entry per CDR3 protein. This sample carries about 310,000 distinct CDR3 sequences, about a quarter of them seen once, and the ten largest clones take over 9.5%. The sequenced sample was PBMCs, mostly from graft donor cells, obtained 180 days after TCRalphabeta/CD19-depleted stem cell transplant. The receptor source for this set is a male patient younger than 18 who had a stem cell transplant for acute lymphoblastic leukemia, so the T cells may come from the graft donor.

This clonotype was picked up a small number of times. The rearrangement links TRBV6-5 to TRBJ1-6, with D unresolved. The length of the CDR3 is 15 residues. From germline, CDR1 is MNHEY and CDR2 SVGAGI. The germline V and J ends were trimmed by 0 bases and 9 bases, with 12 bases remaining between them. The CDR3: CASSYSRVGSSPLHF. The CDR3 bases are TGTGCCAGCAGTTACTCGCGGGTGGGCAGTTCACCCCTCCACTTT.

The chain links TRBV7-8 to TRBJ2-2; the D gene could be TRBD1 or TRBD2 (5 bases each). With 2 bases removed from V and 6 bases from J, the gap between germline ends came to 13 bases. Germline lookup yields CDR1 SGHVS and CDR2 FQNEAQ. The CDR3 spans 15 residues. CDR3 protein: CASSLLLRGPGELFF. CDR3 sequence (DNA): TGTGCCAGCAGCTTACTTCTTCGGGGCCCCGGGGAGCTGTTTTTT.

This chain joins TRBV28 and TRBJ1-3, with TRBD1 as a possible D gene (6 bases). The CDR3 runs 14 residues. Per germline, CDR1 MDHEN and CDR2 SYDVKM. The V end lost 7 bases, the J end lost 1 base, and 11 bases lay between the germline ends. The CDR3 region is CASTFTGSGNTIYF. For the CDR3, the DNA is TGTGCCAGCACTTTTACAGGGTCTGGAAACACCATATATTTT.

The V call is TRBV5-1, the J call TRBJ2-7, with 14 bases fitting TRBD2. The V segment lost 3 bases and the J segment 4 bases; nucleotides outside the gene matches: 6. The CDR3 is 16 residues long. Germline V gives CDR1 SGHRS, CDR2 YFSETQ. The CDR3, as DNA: TGCGCCAGCAGCTCCAGACTAGCGGGAGGGCAGTACGAGCAGTACTTC. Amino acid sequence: CASSSRLAGGQYEQYF.

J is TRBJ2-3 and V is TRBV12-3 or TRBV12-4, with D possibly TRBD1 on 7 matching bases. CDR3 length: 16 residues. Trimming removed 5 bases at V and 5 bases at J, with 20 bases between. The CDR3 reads CASSRGRQGSRDTQYF. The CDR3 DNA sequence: TGTGCCAGCAGTCGGGGGAGACAGGGATCCAGAGATACGCAGTATTTT.